This T cell receptor beta chain was sequenced in a study of blood T cells in healthy people across ages. A J-beta primer mix and a sample-barcoded 5' primer were used in a second PCR of about 7 to 12 cycles. TCRdb re-called the 5' RACE reads with MiXCR, one entry per CDR3 protein. This table has around 1,500,000 distinct CDR3 sequences, 25% to 30% appearing once. CDR3 length: 16 residues. The V and J ends lost 6 bases and 2 bases, in that order; junction bases with no gene match: 10. This clonotype showed up just a few times. Approximately 10 milliliters was the volume of peripheral blood drawn from each donor.

The chain employs TRBV12-3 or TRBV12-4 and TRBJ2-1; 7 nucleotides match TRBD1. The specimen sequenced was blood. The origin of this receptor is a woman in her twenties or thirties in good health. In DNA form, the CDR3 reads TGTGCCAGCAGGGGGGCCTGGGACAGCCCCTACAATGAGCAGTTCTTC. The encoded protein is CASRGAWDSPYNEQFF.